Presented here are 18 T cell receptor beta chains from one specimen sequenced in a study of shared clonotypes between healthy human individuals. Naive CD8 cells, CD45RO-negative and positively selected for CCR7, excluded terminally differentiated effector memory CD45RA+ cells. Some clones are missing from TCRdb's copy, which holds only in-frame ones; the method was immunoSEQ multiplex PCR. The sample includes about 2.1 million clones, roughly 91% of them seen just once. Sequencing was done on a sample of naive CD8+ T cells from PBMCs. The origin of the receptors is a man younger than 35 in good health. Some clones in this sample may be carry-over from other donors' samples.

This clone was seen just once. V and J are TRBV27 and TRBJ2-5; 8 nucleotides line up with TRBD1. J was trimmed by 1 base and V by 0 bases; bases with no gene match: 10. CDR3 length equals 18 residues. Germline CDR1 MNHEY, CDR2 SMNVEV (reference sequence). The CDR3 sequence is CASSLSGSRQGTQETQYF. As DNA, the CDR3 is TGTGCCAGCAGTTTATCAGGAAGCCGACAGGGGACCCAAGAGACCCAGTACTTC.

This clone appeared a few times. DNA of the CDR3: TGCGCCAGCAGCTTGGGGCGGGGTCCTAATGAAAAACTGTTTTTT. Translating gives CASSLGRGPNEKLFF. The V call is TRBV5-1, the J call TRBJ1-4; unclear D gene. The V and J ends lost 0 bases and 3 bases respectively, with 9 bases between them. CDR1 is SGHRS, CDR2 YFSETQ, per germline. CDR3 size: 15 residues.

The chain employs TRBV9 and TRBJ2-1, with unresolved D. The CDR3 is made up of 16 amino acids. Trimming took off 4 bases at V and 0 bases at J, with 14 bases between the two ends. Germline CDR1 and CDR2: SGDLS and YYNGEE. The CDR3 reads CASSPYSPSSYNEQFF. In DNA, the CDR3 is TGTGCCAGCAGCCCTTACTCCCCGAGCTCCTACAATGAGCAGTTCTTC. The full variable domain, with the rest looked up from reference TRBV9 and TRBJ2-1, is DSGVTQTPKHLITATGQRVTLRCSPRSGDLSVYWYQQSLDQGLQFLIQYYNGEERAKGNILERFSAQQFPDLHSELNLSSLELGDSALYFCASSPYSPSSYNEQFFGPGTRLTVL.

The J gene is TRBJ2-7, the V gene TRBV27, with 10 nucleotides matching TRBD2. V was pared by 5 bases and J by 6 bases, with 10 bases of the junction left unmatched. Germline loops: CDR1 MNHEY, CDR2 SMNVEV (reference sequence). This CDR3 is built from 15 residues. Written as DNA, the CDR3 is TGTGCCAGCAGTCTCGGAGCGGGAGGGCATGGCGAGCAGTACTTC. Encoded protein: CASSLGAGGHGEQYF.

With respect to this clone: Other nucleotide sequences in the sample specify the same CDR3. The chain uses TRBV7-3 and TRBJ2-1; a weak D match, TRBD2 (6 bases). Germline CDR1 is SGHTA and CDR2 is FQGTGA. The V and J ends lost 0 bases and 4 bases respectively, with 10 bases between them. There are 15 residues in the CDR3. The CDR3 sequence: CASSLTAGGYNEQFF. The CDR3 DNA reads TGTGCCAGCAGCTTAACAGCGGGTGGTTACAATGAGCAGTTCTTC.

As for this clone: The identical CDR3 is also encoded by other nucleotide sequences in the sample. This chain joins TRBV28 and TRBJ2-7; the D is unclear. Germline assignment: CDR1 MDHEN and CDR2 SYDVKM. Trimming pared 8 bases from V and 2 bases from J, leaving 4 bases between. This CDR3 is built from 10 residues. The CDR3 loop is CASGTYEQYF. For the CDR3, the DNA is TGTGCCAGCGGGACCTACGAGCAGTACTTC.

The V call is TRBV6-5, the J call TRBJ2-2; D is unresolved. There are 12 residues in the CDR3. Germline CDR1 reads MNHEY; CDR2 reads SVGAGI. V lost 6 bases to trimming and J lost 3 bases, with 5 bases between them. CDR3 in DNA: TGTGCCAGCAGCCGGGACACCGGGGAGCTGTTTTTT. Its translation: CASSRDTGELFF.

This chain links TRBV5-6 with TRBJ1-2; D call uncertain. The V end was cut by 2 bases, the J end by 6 bases, with 8 bases between. The length of the CDR3 is 12 residues. CDR1 is SGHDT and CDR2 is YYEEEE in the germline V gene. Written as DNA, the CDR3 is TGTGCCAGCAGCTTCATTGACAATGGCTACACCTTC. Translating gives CASSFIDNGYTF.

The chain uses TRBV6-8 and TRBJ2-1, with 11 bases aligning to TRBD2. CDR1 and CDR2 from the germline V gene are MNHGY and SAAAGT. This CDR3 region has 18 residues. V was clipped by 6 bases and J by 6 bases; unmatched bases: 16. The CDR3 loop is CASRPPVSLAGGSNEQFF. DNA of the CDR3: TGTGCCAGCAGACCCCCCGTATCTCTAGCGGGAGGTAGCAATGAGCAGTTCTTC.

The chain is built from TRBV7-9 and TRBJ1-2; the D is unclear. Per germline, CDR1 SEHNR and CDR2 FQNEAQ (reference sequence). This CDR3 has 15 amino acids. The ends were cut back, 5 bases at V and 0 bases at J, with 13 bases in the middle. Written as DNA, the CDR3 is TGTGCCAGCAGCCACCAGACGGTGGCTAACTATGGCTACACCTTC. Encoded protein: CASSHQTVANYGYTF. Combining the CDR3 with reference TRBV7-9 and TRBJ1-2 gives the whole variable domain DTGVSQNPRHKITKRGQNVTFRCDPISEHNRLYWYRQTLGQGPEFLTYFQNEAQLEKSRLLSDRFSAERPKGSFSTLEIQRTEQGDSAMYLCASSHQTVANYGYTFGSGTRLTVV.

The chain uses TRBV5-1 and TRBJ1-2; D may be TRBD1 (6 bases). Germline V CDR1 and CDR2: SGHRS, YFSETQ. The CDR3 is made up of 13 amino acids. The V end was cut by 0 bases, the J end by 7 bases, with 10 bases between. CDR3 sequence (DNA): TGCGCCAGCAGCTTGGGAGGGGGTCCTGGCTACACCTTC. Its translation is CASSLGGGPGYTF. The variable domain in full, completed from reference TRBV5-1 and TRBJ1-2, reads KAGVTQTPRYLIKTRGQQVTLSCSPISGHRSVSWYQQTPGQGLQFLFEYFSETQRNKGNFPGRFSGRQFSNSRSEMNVSTLELGDSALYLCASSLGGGPGYTFGSGTRLTVV.

The chain is built from TRBV27 and TRBJ2-1; TRBD2 matches at 14 bases. The ends lost 4 bases at V and 7 bases at J; junction bases unmatched: 9. Germline V gives CDR1 MNHEY, CDR2 SMNVEV (reference sequence). The CDR3 length is 17 residues. Here the CDR3 DNA reads TGTGCCAGCAGTTCGAGTTCCGGGACTAGCGGGAGAAATGAGCAGTTCTTC. As protein: CASSSSSGTSGRNEQFF.

V is TRBV9 and J is TRBJ2-1; 9 bases fit TRBD1. V shed 2 bases and J 7 bases; nucleotides not matched to a gene: 10. Germline assignment: CDR1 SGDLS and CDR2 YYNGEE. The length of the CDR3 is 16 residues. For the CDR3, the DNA is TGTGCCAGCAGCGTCAAATCCGGGACAGGGAGGAATGAGCAGTTCTTC. Protein sequence: CASSVKSGTGRNEQFF.

This chain joins TRBV7-8 and TRBJ1-1; D is perhaps TRBD1 (5 bases). V was shortened by 1 base and J by 4 bases, with 16 bases between the two germline ends. In germline, CDR1 is SGHVS, CDR2 FQNEAQ. This CDR3 spans 16 amino acids. The CDR3 sequence: CASSLDRGPRVTEAFF. The CDR3 DNA sequence: TGTGCCAGCAGCTTAGACCGGGGCCCGAGGGTCACTGAAGCTTTCTTT.

The rearrangement joins TRBV28 to TRBJ2-3; perhaps TRBD2 as D (5 bases). The germline gives CDR1 MDHEN, CDR2 SYDVKM. V gave up 8 bases and J gave up 0 bases, with 15 bases separating them. CDR3 length: 15 amino acids. Here the CDR3 reads CASSIERSSTDTQYF. For the CDR3, the DNA is TGTGCCAGCTCCATTGAGCGGTCTAGCACAGATACGCAGTATTTT.

This chain uses TRBV28 with TRBJ2-3, with D unresolved. Germline V gene data show CDR1 as MDHEN and CDR2 as SYDVKM. The CDR3 sequence is 16 residues long. Trimming removed 3 bases at V and 0 bases at J, with 13 bases between. The chain's CDR3 is CASSFPDPPSTDTQYF. Here the CDR3 DNA reads TGTGCCAGCAGTTTTCCAGATCCTCCTAGCACAGATACGCAGTATTTT.

The V call is TRBV7-9, the J call TRBJ2-7; TRBD2 aligns across 9 bases. Germline V gene data show CDR1 as SEHNR and CDR2 as FQNEAQ (reference sequence). With V trimmed by 3 bases and J by 3 bases, 6 bases remained unmatched. The CDR3 runs to 15 residues. The CDR3 region has the DNA TGTGCCAGCAGCTTTCGCCTAGCGGGAATCTACGAGCAGTACTTC. Translation gives CASSFRLAGIYEQYF.

V usage is TRBV11-2 and J usage is TRBJ1-1; D perhaps matches TRBD1 (6 bases). V was cut by 3 bases and J by 1 base, with 9 bases left in between. Germline loops: CDR1 SGHAT, CDR2 FQNNGV. The CDR3 loop spans 14 amino acids. The CDR3 spells CASSLGQKNTEAFF. Written as DNA, the CDR3 is TGTGCCAGCAGCTTGGGACAAAAGAACACTGAAGCTTTCTTT.